This T cell receptor (beta chain) derives from a study of type 1 and type 2 diabetes patients. Study overall: Magnetic bead positive selection isolated CD4+ or CD8+ T cells from PBMCs. The study's findings and limits: Type 1 diabetes repertoires were significantly less diverse than type 2 diabetes ones. In type 2 diabetes, highly-expanded CD4+ clones took a median around 4% of reads. Age and gender were not matched between study groups.

The PCR template was genomic DNA. Multiplex PCR with 30 forward and 13 reverse primers amplified the TCR beta CDR3. MiXCR, run by TCRdb on the multiplex PCR reads, gives a single entry per CDR3 protein. The sample consists of around 300,000 distinct CDR3 sequences, approximately 45% of them appearing once. About this clonotype itself: Its antigen is not known. Its ends do not fully match the called genes, so a read error is possible.

Sequenced input: peripheral blood mononuclear cells (PBMCs). This sequence was found in a man aged 18 to 29 with type 2 diabetes.

CDR3 DNA: TGTGCCAGCAGCTCCGAGACAGGGGTCAATGAGCAGATCTTC. Translated: CASSSETGVNEQIF. The J gene is TRBJ2-1, the V gene TRBV7-3; 8 nucleotides line up with TRBD1. There are 14 residues in the CDR3. CDR1 is SGHTA, CDR2 FQGTGA, per germline.